This TCR beta chain was recovered during a study of STAT3 mutations in large granular lymphocyte leukemia. Study-wide context: Among longitudinally sequenced T-LGLL patients, roughly half had canonical activating STAT3 mutations detected.

Study-wide points: After therapy, about 35% of the 18 patients switched clonotypes, all new clones STAT3 wild type. Differing intervals and regimens complicate linking therapy response to clone burden. Every T-cell large granular lymphocyte leukemia patient had at least one immunodominant TCR beta clonotype.

Comments on this clone: The antigen is undetermined.

Each sample's TCRbeta library yielded on average around 41,000 productive templates. The protocol was immunoSEQ multiplex PCR, while the TCRdb copy is restricted to in-frame clones and leaves out a portion. The sample comprises 5,000 or so clones, approximately 70% of which are singletons, and around half rests with the top ten. V lost 7 bases and J lost 1, with 6 bases in between. The germline gives CDR1 SGHRS, CDR2 YFSETQ. The CDR3 is 13 residues long. V usage is TRBV5-1 and J usage is TRBJ2-6; possible D gene TRBD2, 6 bases. Sequencing used PBMCs. This receptor was identified in a human donor with T large granular lymphocyte leukemia. Some clones in this sample may be carry-over from other donors' samples. CDR3 protein: CASAGSGANVLTF. The CDR3 region has the DNA TGCGCCAGCGCGGGGTCTGGGGCCAACGTCCTGACTTTC.